The subject of this entry is one TCR beta chain. Its antigen is unidentified. Germline lookup yields CDR1 SNHLY and CDR2 FYNNEI. The CDR3 has 13 residues. V was clipped by 8 bases and J by 5 bases, with 12 bases between them. The sample comes from a study of T cells in Graves' hyperthyroidism and ophthalmopathy. Study outcomes and limitations: Most thyroid-expanded clonotypes above 0.001 were also found in blood.

RNA transcripts gave rise to amplified TCR beta CDR3 regions. A first-round RT-PCR of the TCR CDR3 used the HTBI primer set. TCRdb ran MiXCR on the multiplex PCR reads and lists one entry per CDR3 protein. In the table there are some 600,000 distinct CDR3 sequences, 46% of which are singletons. Sequencing was done on a sample of peripheral blood or thyroid tissue (not recorded which). This rearrangement joins TRBV2 to TRBJ1-4; the D gene is possibly TRBD1 (5 bases). This clonotype originated in a woman between 18 and 30 years old with Graves' hyperthyroidism. The CDR3, as DNA: TGTGCCAGCCGTCCGGGGCAAAATGAAAAACTGTTTTTT. Protein sequence: CASRPGQNEKLFF.